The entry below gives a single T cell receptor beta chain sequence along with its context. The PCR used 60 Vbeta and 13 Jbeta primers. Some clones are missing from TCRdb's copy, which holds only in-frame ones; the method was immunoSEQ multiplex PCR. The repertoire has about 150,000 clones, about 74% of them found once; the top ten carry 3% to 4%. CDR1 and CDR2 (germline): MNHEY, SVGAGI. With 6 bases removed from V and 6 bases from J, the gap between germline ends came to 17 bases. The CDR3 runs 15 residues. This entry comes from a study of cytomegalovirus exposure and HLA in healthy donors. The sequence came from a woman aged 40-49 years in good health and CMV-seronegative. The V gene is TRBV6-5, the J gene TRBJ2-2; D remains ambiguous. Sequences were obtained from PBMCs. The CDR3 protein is CASSLEWAPPGELFF. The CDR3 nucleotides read TGTGCCAGCAGCCTGGAATGGGCGCCTCCCGGGGAGCTGTTTTTT.